The 13 T cell receptor beta chains given below trace back to one sample, sequenced in a study of T cells after somatic rescue of genetic block. Sequenced by immunoSEQ multiplex PCR; TCRdb stores in-frame clones only, minus some. The repertoire has 9,500 to 12,000 clones, about 81% of them found once; the top ten carry 6.5% to 8.5%. Sequencing was carried out using peripheral blood mononuclear cells (PBMCs). These receptors were obtained from a boy aged 5 to 17.

This chain joins TRBV6-1 and TRBJ2-7; D gene uncertain. V lost 3 bases and J lost 0, with 6 bases in between. Germline V gives CDR1 MNHNS, CDR2 SASEGT. The length of the CDR3 is 13 residues. In DNA form, the CDR3 reads TGTGCCAGCAGTGAGGTAGCCTCCTACGAGCAGTACTTC. Encoded protein: CASSEVASYEQYF.

The J gene is TRBJ2-5, the V gene TRBV7-8; D not resolved. Germline V gene sequence: CDR1 SGHVS, CDR2 FQNEAQ. V dropped 1 base and J dropped 3 bases, with 6 bases sitting between them. The CDR3 extends over 13 amino acids. The CDR3 spells CASSLVREETQYF. CDR3 DNA sequence: TGTGCCAGCAGCTTAGTGAGAGAAGAGACCCAGTACTTC. The full variable domain, rest sourced from reference TRBV7-8 and TRBJ2-5, is GAGVSQSPRYKVAKRGQDVALRCDPISGHVSLFWYQQALGQGPEFLTYFQNEAQLDKSGLPSDRFFAERPEGSVSTLKIQRTQQEDSAVYLCASSLVREETQYFGPGTRLLVL.

The genes are TRBV11-2 and TRBJ2-7; tentatively, D is TRBD1 (6 bases). Trimming pared 5 bases from V and 3 bases from J, leaving 11 bases between. Per the germline V gene, CDR1 is SGHAT and CDR2 is FQNNGV. This CDR3 contains 13 residues. The CDR3 is CASSRGQFYEQYF. CDR3 bases: TGTGCCAGCAGCCGCGGACAGTTCTACGAGCAGTACTTC.

The V call is TRBV5-1, the J call TRBJ2-5; D is possibly TRBD1 or TRBD2 (5 bases each). Germline assignment: CDR1 SGHRS and CDR2 YFSETQ. V shed 4 bases and J shed 5 bases, with 15 bases lying between them. This CDR3 comprises 14 residues. CDR3 nucleotides: TGCGCCAGCAGCACGGGGACCTCGTGGGAGACCCAGTACTTC. It encodes CASSTGTSWETQYF.

In this sample, this clone turned up once. The chain is built from TRBV9 and TRBJ1-3; no firm D call. CDR1 is SGDLS, CDR2 YYNGEE, per germline. This CDR3 region has 18 residues. Deletions cut 0 bases from V and 5 bases from J, with 21 bases between. CDR3 loop: CASSVGLIEFGERNTIYF. In nucleotides, the CDR3 is TGTGCCAGCAGCGTAGGTCTGATTGAGTTTGGGGAACGAAACACCATATATTTT.

The CDR3 nucleotides are TGTGCCATCAGTGAGCCAACTAGCTACGAGCAGTACTTC. The encoded protein is CAISEPTSYEQYF. V is TRBV10-3 and J is TRBJ2-7; D is perhaps TRBD2 (5 bases). Trimming shortened V by 2 bases and J by 3 bases, and 8 bases separated the two germline ends. Germline V gene data show CDR1 as ENHRY and CDR2 as SYGVKD. CDR3 length: 13 amino acids.

The genes are TRBV4-1 and TRBJ2-7; D not certain. V lost 2 bases and J 7 bases, leaving 9 bases between the germline ends. The CDR3 has 12 residues. CDR1 MGHRA and CDR2 YSYEKL come from the germline V gene. CDR3 sequence reads: CASSQNLGEQYF. Written as DNA, the CDR3 is TGCGCCAGCAGCCAAAACCTCGGGGAGCAGTACTTC.

This clone ranks as medium-sized. The V gene is TRBV18, the J gene TRBJ2-7, with D hard to call. Per the germline V gene, CDR1 is KGHSH and CDR2 is LQKENI. CDR3 size: 15 residues. V was cut by 6 bases and J by 4 bases, with 19 bases left in between. CDR3 residues: CASSPSAALSYEQYF. CDR3 DNA sequence: TGTGCCAGCTCTCCATCGGCAGCCCTGTCGTACGAGCAGTACTTC. The full variable domain, rest sourced from reference TRBV18 and TRBJ2-7, is NAGVMQNPRHLVRRRGQEARLRCSPMKGHSHVYWYRQLPEEGLKFMVYLQKENIIDESGMPKERFSAEFPKEGPSILRIQQVVRGDSAAYFCASSPSAALSYEQYFGPGTRLTVT.

This clone was seen a handful of times. V is TRBV5-8 and J is TRBJ1-4; 8 bases line up with TRBD1. The V and J ends lost 4 bases and 5 bases, in that order; junction bases with no gene match: 4. This CDR3 has 14 amino acids. Germline lookup yields CDR1 SGHTS and CDR2 YDEGEE. The CDR3 DNA reads as TGTGCCAGCAGCCCAGACAGGGGAAATGAAAAACTGTTTTTT. It specifies CASSPDRGNEKLFF.

The rearrangement joins TRBV5-4 to TRBJ1-1, with D possibly TRBD1 on 5 matching bases. From germline, CDR1 is SGHNT and CDR2 YYREEE (reference sequence). This CDR3 is built from 12 residues. With 5 bases removed from V and 3 bases from J, the gap between germline ends came to 8 bases. CDR3 nucleotide sequence: TGTGCCAGCAGAAGGGGCCACACTGAAGCTTTCTTT. This encodes CASRRGHTEAFF.

This clone came up once. The chain uses TRBV18 and TRBJ1-6; no definite D call. The germline V and J ends were trimmed by 8 bases and 6 bases, with 14 bases remaining between them. The germline gives CDR1 KGHSH, CDR2 LQKENI. The CDR3 runs to 14 residues. The CDR3 here is CASQQRRINSPLHF. The CDR3 bases are TGTGCCAGCCAACAGAGGCGGATTAATTCACCCCTCCACTTT.

CDR3 DNA: TGCGCCAGCAGCTTGGGAGTCGGTGGAGCTTTCTTT. Its translation: CASSLGVGGAFF. The chain combines TRBV5-1 with TRBJ1-1; no reliable D call. Trimming removed 0 bases at V and 10 bases at J, with 10 bases between. The CDR3 has 12 residues. Germline CDR1 reads SGHRS; CDR2 reads YFSETQ.

This clone was counted a few times. The rearrangement links TRBV9 to TRBJ1-1, with a tentative D call TRBD1 (5 bases). The CDR3 is 13 residues long. V lost 4 bases to trimming and J lost 10 bases, with 17 bases between them. Germline loops: CDR1 SGDLS, CDR2 YYNGEE. CDR3 sequence reads: CASSPMGVSGAFF. Written as DNA, the CDR3 is TGTGCCAGCAGCCCCATGGGGGTCTCAGGAGCTTTCTTT.